The sequence of this T cell receptor (beta chain) was determined in a study of blood T cell repertoires in COVID-19. Study in general: Donors in the United States, Italy and Spain gave samples during acute or convalescent COVID-19. PBMCs, B-cell-depleted T cells, or T cells provided the cDNA or gDNA that made up the material.

As processed by the authors: Researchers report that nucleated cell counts were estimated from reference gene primer amplification. Libraries were prepared by immunoSEQ multiplex PCR; TCRdb keeps only in-frame clonotypes and omits some of them. V, J and clone size derive from that table, while D and trimming were established from the DNA sequence. Found here are about 88,000 clones, 90% of them singletons; the top ten hold more than 1.5%. The V end was cut by 2 bases, the J end by 3 bases, with 11 bases between. The CDR3 length is 14 residues. Germline CDR1 and CDR2: MNHEY and SVGEGT. V and J are TRBV6-2 or TRBV6-3 and TRBJ2-7; tentative D call: TRBD1 (6 bases). The sample taken for sequencing was peripheral blood. The sequence derives from a man between 60 and 70 years old with acute or convalescent COVID-19. CDR3 amino acids: CASSYGQGHYEQYF. Written as DNA, the CDR3 is TGTGCCAGCAGTTACGGGCAGGGGCACTACGAGCAGTACTTC.